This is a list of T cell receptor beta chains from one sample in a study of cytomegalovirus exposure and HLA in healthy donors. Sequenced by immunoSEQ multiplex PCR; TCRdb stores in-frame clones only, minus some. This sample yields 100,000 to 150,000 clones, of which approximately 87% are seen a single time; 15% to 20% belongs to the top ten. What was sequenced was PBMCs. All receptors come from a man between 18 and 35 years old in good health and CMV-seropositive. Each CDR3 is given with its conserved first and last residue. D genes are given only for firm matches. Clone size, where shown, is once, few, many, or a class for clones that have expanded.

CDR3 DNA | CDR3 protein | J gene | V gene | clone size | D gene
TGTGCCAGCAGCCAGCCCCCAGGGGGCTTTAGCGAAAAACTGTTTTTT | CASSQPPGGFSEKLFF | TRBJ1-4 | TRBV7-9 | NA | TRBD1
TGTGCCAGCAGTCCAGGGGGCCTAGGATTGGATACCCAAGCTTTCTTT | CASSPGGLGLDTQAFF | TRBJ1-1 | TRBV6-6 | once | TRBD1
TGTGCCAGCAGCTTAGACAGGGCTTCAGTAGGTCAGCCCCAGCATTTT | CASSLDRASVGQPQHF | TRBJ1-5 | TRBV7-9 | NA | NA
TGTGCCAGCAGTGGAGCGAACAGCAAAAACATTCAGTACTTC | CASSGANSKNIQYF | TRBJ2-4 | TRBV2 | NA | NA
TGTGCCAGCAGCCCCCCCGAGGGCCGGACGCAGTATTTT | CASSPPEGRTQYF | TRBJ2-3 | TRBV5-4 | NA | NA
TGCGCCAGCAGTCGGACCGGGACAGACATTTCCTCCTATAATTCACCCCTCCACTTT | CASSRTGTDISSYNSPLHF | TRBJ1-6 | TRBV5-1 | NA | TRBD1
TGTGCCAGCAGCTTAGATGCTGCGATTGAAGCTTTCTTT | CASSLDAAIEAFF | TRBJ1-1 | TRBV7-8 | NA | NA
TGTGCCAGCAGCCAAGACGACCGGGACACGACCACCGGGGAGCTGTTTTTT | CASSQDDRDTTTGELFF | TRBJ2-2 | TRBV4-2 | NA | NA
TGTGCCAGCAGTGTTCCCGGGACAAATCTTCAGTACTTC | CASSVPGTNLQYF | TRBJ2-4 | TRBV2 | NA | NA
TGTGCCAGCACGAGACAGAATTACGAGCAGTACTTC | CASTRQNYEQYF | TRBJ2-7 | TRBV2 | NA | NA
TGTGCCAGCTCACCCTTGGGACAGGGTGTGAGAAACACCATATATTTT | CASSPLGQGVRNTIYF | TRBJ1-3 | TRBV18 | NA | TRBD1
TGCGCCAGCAGCCAAGCTTTGGCGGGCAAGAACACTGAAGCTTTCTTT | CASSQALAGKNTEAFF | TRBJ1-1 | TRBV4-1 | NA | NA
TGTGCCAGTAGTATAACAGGTTGGGAGACCCAGTACTTC | CASSITGWETQYF | TRBJ2-5 | TRBV19 | NA | NA
TGTGCCAGCAGCGTCCAGGGTAACACTGAAGCTTTCTTT | CASSVQGNTEAFF | TRBJ1-1 | TRBV9 | NA | NA
TGTGCCAGCAGCACAAAATATGGCTACACCTTC | CASSTKYGYTF | TRBJ1-2 | TRBV7-7 | NA | NA
TGCAGCGGTGGGTCGACAGGGGCGCAAGGTTACGCTTTCTTT | CSGGSTGAQGYAFF | TRBJ1-1 | TRBV29-1 | NA | TRBD1
TGTGCCAGCAGTTACGGCAGGGCCTACACTGAAGCTTTCTTT | CASSYGRAYTEAFF | TRBJ1-1 | TRBV27 | NA | NA
TGTGCCAGCAGCTTAGGCAGGGATCAGCCCCAGCATTTT | CASSLGRDQPQHF | TRBJ1-5 | TRBV13 | NA | NA
TGTGCCAGCAGCTTAGACACAGGCAGGGCCTATCAGCCCCAGCATTTT | CASSLDTGRAYQPQHF | TRBJ1-5 | TRBV7-8 | NA | NA
TGTGCCAGCAGCCTTCTGGGGGGAGATACGCAGTATTTT | CASSLLGGDTQYF | TRBJ2-3 | TRBV6-6 | NA | NA
TGTGCCAGCAGTGATGAGGGCACGGGTTTCTATGGCTACACCTTC | CASSDEGTGFYGYTF | TRBJ1-2 | TRBV2 | few | NA
TGTGCCAGCAGCTTAAGGGCGGGGGGGCTCAGCACCGGGGAGCTGTTTTTT | CASSLRAGGLSTGELFF | TRBJ2-2 | TRBV7-3 | NA | TRBD2
TGTGCCAGCAACTCCCGGACAGGGGGTGGCTACACCTTC | CASNSRTGGGYTF | TRBJ1-2 | TRBV7-2 | NA | TRBD1
TGTGCCAGCAGCCAGGCCGCCAAAAACATTCAGTACTTC | CASSQAAKNIQYF | TRBJ2-4 | TRBV28 | NA | NA
TGTGCCAGCAGTTGGCAGGGTAACTATGGCTACACCTTC | CASSWQGNYGYTF | TRBJ1-2 | TRBV6-6 | NA | NA
TGTGCCAGCAGTGAATATTTCCCAGGGAGAATGACAGGGGGCGTCACTGAAGCTTTCTTT | CASSEYFPGRMTGGVTEAFF | TRBJ1-1 | TRBV6-1 | NA | TRBD1
TGTGCCAGCAGTTACGATCGACTCTCTGAAGCTTTCTTT | CASSYDRLSEAFF | TRBJ1-1 | TRBV6-5 | few | NA
TGTGCCAGCACCCTGGGACAGGCTAAAGCTTTCTTT | CASTLGQAKAFF | TRBJ1-1 | TRBV2 | NA | TRBD1
TGTGCCAGTAGTATTGGGACTCTTAGCTCCTACAATGAGCAGTTCTTC | CASSIGTLSSYNEQFF | TRBJ2-1 | TRBV19 | NA | NA
TGCGCCAGCAGCCCCGGGATCGGGCTCGTCACTGAAGCTTTCTTT | CASSPGIGLVTEAFF | TRBJ1-1 | TRBV5-1 | few | NA
TGTGCCTGGAGTAGCGAAACTAGCGGGGGAAACATTCAGTACTTC | CAWSSETSGGNIQYF | TRBJ2-4 | TRBV30 | NA | TRBD2
TGTGCCAGCAGCCCAGGGGCAGGCTCTGGAAACACCATATATTTT | CASSPGAGSGNTIYF | TRBJ1-3 | TRBV7-9 | NA | NA
TGTGCCAGCTCGTTGGACAGGAGTGAAGCTTTCTTT | CASSLDRSEAFF | TRBJ1-1 | TRBV18 | NA | TRBD1
TGTGCCAGCAGCTTAATTGAGGGTAGCGCCGGGGAGCTGTTTTTT | CASSLIEGSAGELFF | TRBJ2-2 | TRBV7-8 | NA | NA
TGTGCCAGCAGTGACGTACAGATCTATAGCAATCAGCCCCAGCATTTT | CASSDVQIYSNQPQHF | TRBJ1-5 | TRBV2 | NA | NA
TGTGCCAGCAGCGCCGGGACTAGCGGTTACTACGAGCAGTACTTC | CASSAGTSGYYEQYF | TRBJ2-7 | TRBV11-2 | once | TRBD2
TGTGCCAGCGCGAGGGGGGGAGGCTACACCTTC | CASARGGGYTF | TRBJ1-2 | TRBV6-5 | NA | NA
TGTGCCAGCAGTGAAACGAACAGGGGGCGGACTGAAGCTTTCTTT | CASSETNRGRTEAFF | TRBJ1-1 | TRBV6-1 | NA | TRBD1
TGTGCCACCAGCGCCCAGGGGCCCAATCAGCCCCAGCATTTT | CATSAQGPNQPQHF | TRBJ1-5 | TRBV15 | NA | NA
TGCAGCATAAGACAGGGGAACACTGAAGCTTTCTTT | CSIRQGNTEAFF | TRBJ1-1 | TRBV29-1 | NA | TRBD1
TGTGCCAGCAGACCGGGGGTGGGAAGCAATCAGCCCCAGCATTTT | CASRPGVGSNQPQHF | TRBJ1-5 | TRBV6-6 | NA | NA
TGTGCCAGCAGTTACTCGAGAGGTACGCAGTATTTT | CASSYSRGTQYF | TRBJ2-3 | TRBV6-5 | NA | NA
TGCGCCAGCAGCTTGGGCCGACAGATGAATTCTGGAAACACCATATATTTT | CASSLGRQMNSGNTIYF | TRBJ1-3 | TRBV5-1 | once | NA
TGTGCCAGCAGGCCCCGGGTTCAGTCCTACGAGCAGTACTTC | CASRPRVQSYEQYF | TRBJ2-7 | TRBV5-6 | NA | NA
TGTGCCAGCAATCAGGGGGCGCAAAATACGCAGTATTTT | CASNQGAQNTQYF | TRBJ2-3 | TRBV13 | NA | TRBD1
TGTGCCAGCAGTGAATCGACAGGGGTCCCATACGAGCAGTACTTC | CASSESTGVPYEQYF | TRBJ2-7 | TRBV2 | NA | TRBD1
TGTGCCAGCAGCCAAGTCACCGGGACTTCCCACAATGAGCAGTTCTTC | CASSQVTGTSHNEQFF | TRBJ2-1 | TRBV14 | NA | NA
TGTGCCAGCAGCCCGGAATTAGGGGGGGACTACGAGCAGTACTTC | CASSPELGGDYEQYF | TRBJ2-7 | TRBV7-3 | NA | NA
TGTGCCAGCAGCCCGGACTCTGGCGGCTATGGCTACACCTTC | CASSPDSGGYGYTF | TRBJ1-2 | TRBV5-5 | once | NA
TGTGCCAGCAGTGAGGACAGACGCGGGACCCAGTACTTC | CASSEDRRGTQYF | TRBJ2-5 | TRBV25-1 | NA | NA
TGTGCCATCAGTGAGTCTAGCGGGGTTGATACGCAGTATTTT | CAISESSGVDTQYF | TRBJ2-3 | TRBV10-3 | once | TRBD2
TGTGCCAGCATGGGAGGCACTGAAGCTTTCTTT | CASMGGTEAFF | TRBJ1-1 | TRBV11-2 | NA | NA
TGTGCCAGCAGCTTGGAAACCCCGACAAACACTGAAGCTTTCTTT | CASSLETPTNTEAFF | TRBJ1-1 | TRBV11-2 | NA | NA
TGTGCCAGCAGCCTAGGGGCGGCGCAGTACTTC | CASSLGAAQYF | TRBJ2-7 | TRBV5-6 | NA | NA
TGTGCCAGCAGTTTCAGCCTAGCGGGGGTCCAAGAGACCCAGTACTTC | CASSFSLAGVQETQYF | TRBJ2-5 | TRBV28 | NA | TRBD2
TGTGCCAGCAGCCCGGGACAGGGGGGCTATGGCTACACCTTC | CASSPGQGGYGYTF | TRBJ1-2 | TRBV5-6 | NA | TRBD1
TGTGCCAGCCAGAGGCCCAATCAGCCCCAGCATTTT | CASQRPNQPQHF | TRBJ1-5 | TRBV28 | once | NA
TGCGCCAGCAGCTTGGTTAGTGCCACCGGGGAGCTGTTTTTT | CASSLVSATGELFF | TRBJ2-2 | TRBV5-1 | NA | NA
TGTGCCACCAGTCCAGGGGTATCCGGGAATGGCTACACCTTC | CATSPGVSGNGYTF | TRBJ1-2 | TRBV15 | NA | NA